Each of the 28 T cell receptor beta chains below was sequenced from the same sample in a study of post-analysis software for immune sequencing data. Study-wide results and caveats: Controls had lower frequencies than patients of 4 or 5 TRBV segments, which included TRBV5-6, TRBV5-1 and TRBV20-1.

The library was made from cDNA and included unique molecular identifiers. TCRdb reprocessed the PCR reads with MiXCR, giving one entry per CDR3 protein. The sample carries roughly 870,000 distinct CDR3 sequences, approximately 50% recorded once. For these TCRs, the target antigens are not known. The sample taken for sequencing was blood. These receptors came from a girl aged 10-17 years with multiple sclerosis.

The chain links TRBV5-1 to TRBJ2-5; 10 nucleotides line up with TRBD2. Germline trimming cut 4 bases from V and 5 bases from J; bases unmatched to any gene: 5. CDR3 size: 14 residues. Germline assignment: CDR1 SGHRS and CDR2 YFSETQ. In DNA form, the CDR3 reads TGCGCCAGCAGCAATCTAGCGGGAGAGGAGACCCAGTACTTC. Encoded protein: CASSNLAGEETQYF.

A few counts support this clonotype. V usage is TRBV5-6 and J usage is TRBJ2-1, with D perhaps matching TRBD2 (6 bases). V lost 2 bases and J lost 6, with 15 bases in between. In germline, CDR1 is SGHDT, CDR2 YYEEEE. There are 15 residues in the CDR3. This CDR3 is CASSLLAGNRNEQFF. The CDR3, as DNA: TGTGCCAGCAGCTTACTAGCTGGGAATCGCAATGAGCAGTTCTTC. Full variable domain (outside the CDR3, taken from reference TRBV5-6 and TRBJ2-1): DAGVTQSPTHLIKTRGQQVTLRCSPKSGHDTVSWYQQALGQGPQFIFQYYEEEERQRGNFPDRFSGHQFPNYSSELNVNALLLGDSALYLCASSLLAGNRNEQFFGPGTRLTVL.

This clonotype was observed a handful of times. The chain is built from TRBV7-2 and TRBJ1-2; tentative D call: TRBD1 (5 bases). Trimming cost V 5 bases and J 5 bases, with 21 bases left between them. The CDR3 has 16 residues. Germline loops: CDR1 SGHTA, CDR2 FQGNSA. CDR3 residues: CASSQLPRGDGYGYTF. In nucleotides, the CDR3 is TGTGCCAGCAGCCAACTACCTCGGGGGGATGGTTATGGCTACACCTTC.

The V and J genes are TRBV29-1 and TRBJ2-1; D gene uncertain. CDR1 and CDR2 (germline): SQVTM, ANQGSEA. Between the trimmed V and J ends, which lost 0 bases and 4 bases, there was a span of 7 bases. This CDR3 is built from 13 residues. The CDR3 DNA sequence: TGCAGCGTTGAAGATCTTTGGTACAATGAGCAGTTCTTC. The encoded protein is CSVEDLWYNEQFF.

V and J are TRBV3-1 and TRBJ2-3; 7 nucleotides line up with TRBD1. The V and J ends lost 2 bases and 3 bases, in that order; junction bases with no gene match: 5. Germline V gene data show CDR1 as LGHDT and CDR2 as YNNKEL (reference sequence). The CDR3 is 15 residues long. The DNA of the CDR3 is TGTGCCAGCAGCCAACGGGGCAGGGGGACAGATACGCAGTATTTT. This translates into CASSQRGRGTDTQYF.

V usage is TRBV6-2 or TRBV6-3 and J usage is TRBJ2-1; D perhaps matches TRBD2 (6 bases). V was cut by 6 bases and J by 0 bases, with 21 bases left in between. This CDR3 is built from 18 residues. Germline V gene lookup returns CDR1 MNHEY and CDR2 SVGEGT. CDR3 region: CASSRSSGLRSSYNEQFF. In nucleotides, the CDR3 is TGTGCCAGCAGCCGCTCCTCGGGACTTAGGAGCTCCTACAATGAGCAGTTCTTC.

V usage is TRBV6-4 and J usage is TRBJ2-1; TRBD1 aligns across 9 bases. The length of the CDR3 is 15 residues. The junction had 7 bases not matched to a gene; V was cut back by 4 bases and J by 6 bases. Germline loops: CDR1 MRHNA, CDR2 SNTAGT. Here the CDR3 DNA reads TGTGCCAGCAGTGCGGGACAGGGTAATTTCAATGAGCAGTTCTTC. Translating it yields CASSAGQGNFNEQFF.

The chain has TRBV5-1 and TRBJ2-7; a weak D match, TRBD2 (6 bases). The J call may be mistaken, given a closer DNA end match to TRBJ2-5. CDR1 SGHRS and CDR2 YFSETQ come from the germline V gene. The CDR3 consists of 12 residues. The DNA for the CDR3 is TGCGCCAGCAGTTCTGGGAGGCAGACCCAGTACTTC. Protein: CASSSGRQTQYF.

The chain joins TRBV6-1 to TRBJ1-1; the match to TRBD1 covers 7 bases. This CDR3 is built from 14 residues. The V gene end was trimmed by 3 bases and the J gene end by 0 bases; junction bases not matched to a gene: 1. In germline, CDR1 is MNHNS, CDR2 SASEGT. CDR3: CASSERGLNTEAFF. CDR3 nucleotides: TGTGCCAGCAGTGAGAGGGGGCTGAACACTGAAGCTTTCTTT.

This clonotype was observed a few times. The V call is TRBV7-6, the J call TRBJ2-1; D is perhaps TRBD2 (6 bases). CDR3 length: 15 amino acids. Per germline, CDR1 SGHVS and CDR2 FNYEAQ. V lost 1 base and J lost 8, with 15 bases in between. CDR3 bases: TGTGCCAGCAGCTTAGGTGCGACTAGAACGCATGAGCAGTTCTTC. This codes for CASSLGATRTHEQFF.

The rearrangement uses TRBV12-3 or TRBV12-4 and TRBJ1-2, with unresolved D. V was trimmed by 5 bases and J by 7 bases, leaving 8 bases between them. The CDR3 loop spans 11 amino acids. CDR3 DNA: TGTGCCAGCAGTACGGGGTTTGGCTACACCTTC. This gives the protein CASSTGFGYTF.

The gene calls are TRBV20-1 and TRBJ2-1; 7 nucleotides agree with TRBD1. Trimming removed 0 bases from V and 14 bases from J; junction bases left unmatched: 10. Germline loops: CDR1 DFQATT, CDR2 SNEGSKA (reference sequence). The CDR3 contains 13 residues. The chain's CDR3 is CSARDTVAQGEFF. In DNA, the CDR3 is TGCAGTGCTAGAGATACTGTGGCGCAGGGGGAGTTCTTC.

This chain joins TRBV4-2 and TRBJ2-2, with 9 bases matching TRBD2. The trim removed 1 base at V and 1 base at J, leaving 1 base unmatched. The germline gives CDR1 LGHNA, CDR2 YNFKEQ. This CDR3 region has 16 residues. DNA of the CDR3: TGTGCCAGCAGCCAAGTTAGCGGGGGGAACACCGGGGAGCTGTTTTTT. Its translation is CASSQVSGGNTGELFF.

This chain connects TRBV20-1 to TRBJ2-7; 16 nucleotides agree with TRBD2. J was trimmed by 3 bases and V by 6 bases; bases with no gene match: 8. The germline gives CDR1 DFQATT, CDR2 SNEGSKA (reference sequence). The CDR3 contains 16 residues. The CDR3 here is CSAFGTSGRAIYEQYF. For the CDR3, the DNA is TGCAGTGCCTTTGGGACTAGCGGGAGGGCCATCTACGAGCAGTACTTC.

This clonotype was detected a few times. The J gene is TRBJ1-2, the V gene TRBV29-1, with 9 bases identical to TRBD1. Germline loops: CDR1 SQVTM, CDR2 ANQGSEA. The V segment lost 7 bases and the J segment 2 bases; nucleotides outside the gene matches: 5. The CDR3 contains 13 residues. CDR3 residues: CSDRTGVNYGYTF. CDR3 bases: TGCAGCGACAGGACAGGGGTCAACTATGGCTACACCTTC.

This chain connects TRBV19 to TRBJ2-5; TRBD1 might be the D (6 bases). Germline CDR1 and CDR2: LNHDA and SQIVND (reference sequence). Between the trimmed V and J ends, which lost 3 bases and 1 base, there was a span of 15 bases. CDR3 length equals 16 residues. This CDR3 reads CASSIHRQEPQETQYF. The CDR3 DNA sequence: TGTGCCAGTAGTATCCACCGACAGGAACCCCAAGAGACCCAGTACTTC. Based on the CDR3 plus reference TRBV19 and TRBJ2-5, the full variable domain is DGGITQSPKYLFRKEGQNVTLSCEQNLNHDAMYWYRQDPGQGLRLIYYSQIVNDFQKGDIAEGYSVSREKKESFPLTVTSAQKNPTAFYLCASSIHRQEPQETQYFGPGTRLLVL.

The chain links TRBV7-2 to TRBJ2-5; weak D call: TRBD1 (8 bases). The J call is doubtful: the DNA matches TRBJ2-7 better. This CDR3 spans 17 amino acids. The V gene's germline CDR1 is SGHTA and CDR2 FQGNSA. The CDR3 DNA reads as TGTGCCAGCAGCTTGGGGGGGGCAGGGGGCTTAGTAAGCGAGCAGTACTTC. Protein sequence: CASSLGGAGGLVSEQYF.

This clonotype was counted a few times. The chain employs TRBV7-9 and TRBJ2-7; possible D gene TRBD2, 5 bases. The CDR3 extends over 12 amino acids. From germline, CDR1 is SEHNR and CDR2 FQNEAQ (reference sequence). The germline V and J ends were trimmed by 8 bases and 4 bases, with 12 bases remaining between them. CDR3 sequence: CASREEHYEQYF. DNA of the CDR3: TGTGCCAGCCGGGAAGAGCATTACGAGCAGTACTTC.

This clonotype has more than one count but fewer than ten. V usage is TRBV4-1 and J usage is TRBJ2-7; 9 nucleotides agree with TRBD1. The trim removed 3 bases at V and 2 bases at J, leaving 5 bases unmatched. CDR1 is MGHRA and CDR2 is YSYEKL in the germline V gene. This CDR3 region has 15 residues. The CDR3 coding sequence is TGCGCCAGCAGCCAGGGGACAGGGTTCCCCTACGAGCAGTACTTC. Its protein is CASSQGTGFPYEQYF.

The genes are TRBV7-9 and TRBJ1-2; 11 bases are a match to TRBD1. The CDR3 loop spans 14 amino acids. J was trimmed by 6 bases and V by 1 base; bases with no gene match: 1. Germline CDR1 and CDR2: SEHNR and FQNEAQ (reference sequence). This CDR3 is CASSLGDRGNGYTF. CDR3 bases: TGTGCCAGCAGCTTAGGGGACAGGGGGAATGGCTACACCTTC.

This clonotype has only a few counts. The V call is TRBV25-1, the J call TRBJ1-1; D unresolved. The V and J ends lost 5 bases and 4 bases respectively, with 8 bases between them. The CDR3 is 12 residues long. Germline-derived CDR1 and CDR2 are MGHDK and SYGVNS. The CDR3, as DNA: TGTGCCAGCAGTCCCCCGGGCACTGAAGCTTTCTTT. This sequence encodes CASSPPGTEAFF. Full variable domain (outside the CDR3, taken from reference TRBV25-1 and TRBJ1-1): EADIYQTPRYLVIGTGKKITLECSQTMGHDKMYWYQQDPGMELHLIHYSYGVNSTEKGDLSSESTVSRIRTEHFPLTLESARPSHTSQYLCASSPPGTEAFFGQGTRLTVV.

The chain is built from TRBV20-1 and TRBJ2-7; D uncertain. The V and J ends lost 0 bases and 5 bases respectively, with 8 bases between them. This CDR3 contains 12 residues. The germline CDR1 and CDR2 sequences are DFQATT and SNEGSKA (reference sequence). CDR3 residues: CSARDRTHEQYF. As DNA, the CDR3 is TGCAGTGCTAGAGATAGGACGCACGAGCAGTACTTC.

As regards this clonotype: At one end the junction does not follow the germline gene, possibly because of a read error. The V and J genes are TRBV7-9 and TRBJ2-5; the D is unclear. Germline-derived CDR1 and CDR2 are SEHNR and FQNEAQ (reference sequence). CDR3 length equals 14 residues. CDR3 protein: CVSSEQQYQETQYF. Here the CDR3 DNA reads TGTGTCAGCAGCGAGCAGCAATACCAAGAGACCCAGTACTTC.

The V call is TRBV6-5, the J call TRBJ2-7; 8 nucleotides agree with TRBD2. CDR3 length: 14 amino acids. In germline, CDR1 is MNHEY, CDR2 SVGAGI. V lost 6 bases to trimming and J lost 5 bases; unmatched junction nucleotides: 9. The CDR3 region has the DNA TGTGCCAGCAGCCGGGGGGGCCCTCTCCACGAGCAGTACTTC. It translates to CASSRGGPLHEQYF.

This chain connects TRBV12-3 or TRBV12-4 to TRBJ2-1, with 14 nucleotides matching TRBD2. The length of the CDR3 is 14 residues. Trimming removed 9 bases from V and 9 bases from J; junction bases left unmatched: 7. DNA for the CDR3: TGTGCCAGTATGACTAGCGGGAGGGGTAGTGAGCAGTTCTTC. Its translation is CASMTSGRGSEQFF.

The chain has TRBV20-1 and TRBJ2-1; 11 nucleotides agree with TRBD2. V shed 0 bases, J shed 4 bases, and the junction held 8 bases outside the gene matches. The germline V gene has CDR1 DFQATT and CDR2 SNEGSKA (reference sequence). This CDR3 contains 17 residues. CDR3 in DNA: TGCAGTGCTAGAGATTGGGTGACTAGCGGGACTTACAATGAGCAGTTCTTC. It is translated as CSARDWVTSGTYNEQFF.

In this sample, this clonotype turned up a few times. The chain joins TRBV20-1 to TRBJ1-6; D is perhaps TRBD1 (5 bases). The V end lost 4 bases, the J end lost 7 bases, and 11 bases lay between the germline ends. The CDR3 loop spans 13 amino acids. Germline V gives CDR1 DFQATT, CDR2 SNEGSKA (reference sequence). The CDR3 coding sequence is TGCAGTGCTACCGGGACGACGAATTCACCCCTCCACTTT. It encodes CSATGTTNSPLHF.

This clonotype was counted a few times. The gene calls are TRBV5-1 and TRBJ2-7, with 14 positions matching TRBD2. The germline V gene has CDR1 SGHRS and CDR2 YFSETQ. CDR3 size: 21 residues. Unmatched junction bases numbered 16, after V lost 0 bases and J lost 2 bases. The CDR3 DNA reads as TGCGCCAGCAGCTTGGTTGGCGGGAGGCCGGGACTAGCGGGGGAGACCTACGAGCAGTACTTC. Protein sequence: CASSLVGGRPGLAGETYEQYF.